This entry lists 8 T cell receptor beta chains sequenced from one sample in a study of shared clonotypes between healthy human individuals. Method: immunoSEQ multiplex PCR; TCRdb's copy keeps in-frame clones and lacks some. The sample consists of roughly 700,000 clones, over 65% of them appearing once. The sequenced sample consisted of memory CD4+ T cells sorted from blood. Specified subset: CD45RA-negative fraction. The receptor source for this set is a woman aged 25 to 39 in good health.

The sample holds a few counts of this clone. The chain is built from TRBV5-1 and TRBJ2-5; the match to TRBD2 covers 14 bases. The V gene's germline CDR1 is SGHRS and CDR2 YFSETQ. J gave up 5 bases and V 4 bases, and 7 bases lay outside the gene matches. There are 16 residues in the CDR3. The CDR3 nucleotides are TGCGCCAGCAGCCCCGGGACTAGCGGGAGTGGGGAGACCCAGTACTTC. Translated: CASSPGTSGSGETQYF.

The rearrangement joins TRBV7-9 to TRBJ2-2; maybe TRBD2 (6 bases). This CDR3 has 16 residues. Germline V lookup: CDR1 SEHNR, CDR2 FQNEAQ (reference sequence). V was cut by 5 bases and J by 0 bases, with 13 bases left in between. The CDR3 protein is CASSQLGGTNTGELFF. For the CDR3, the DNA is TGTGCCAGCAGCCAACTGGGGGGTACGAACACCGGGGAGCTGTTTTTT.

A remark on this clone: A read error may be the cause here, since a much bigger clone is one base away. This chain links TRBV6-5 with TRBJ2-1; D ambiguous. The CDR3 consists of 11 residues. Between the trimmed V and J ends, which lost 6 bases and 3 bases, there was a span of 3 bases. Germline CDR1 is MNHEY and CDR2 is SVGAGI. Written as DNA, the CDR3 is TGTGCCAGCAGATTCTACAATGAGCAGTTCTTC. This encodes CASRFYNEQFF.

The chain carries TRBV4-1 and TRBJ2-2, with a weak D call TRBD1 (6 bases). CDR3 length equals 14 residues. Looked up from germline, CDR1 is MGHRA and CDR2 is YSYEKL. Trimming shortened V by 2 bases and J by 3 bases, and 7 bases separated the two germline ends. CDR3 protein: CASSQWTDTGELFF. The CDR3 bases are TGCGCCAGCAGCCAATGGACAGACACCGGGGAGCTGTTTTTT.

This rearrangement joins TRBV28 to TRBJ1-5; no clear D gene. Trimming stripped 4 bases from V and 7 bases from J, with 11 bases between. The CDR3 covers 13 residues. In germline, CDR1 is MDHEN, CDR2 SYDVKM. In DNA form, the CDR3 reads TGTGCCAGCAGTTCCGACCCAGTCCAGCCCCAGCATTTT. Its protein is CASSSDPVQPQHF.

This clone was picked up a small number of times. This sequence joins TRBV6-1 and TRBJ2-3; D perhaps matches TRBD1 (5 bases). The CDR3 covers 13 residues. The V end was cut by 10 bases, the J end by 3 bases, with 14 bases between. Per the germline V gene, CDR1 is MNHNS and CDR2 is SASEGT. In DNA, the CDR3 is TGTGCCACCGACAGACGACCGACAGATACGCAGTATTTT. This gives the protein CATDRRPTDTQYF.

Many counts were recorded for this clone. V usage is TRBV28 and J usage is TRBJ2-2; 9 bases map to TRBD1. The V and J ends lost 8 bases and 8 bases, in that order; junction bases with no gene match: 9. This CDR3 comprises 14 residues. Germline V gene data show CDR1 as MDHEN and CDR2 as SYDVKM. The CDR3 DNA reads TGTGCCAGCGGCAACAGGGGGCGCTTAGGGGAGCTGTTTTTT. This sequence encodes CASGNRGRLGELFF.

The chain carries TRBV18 and TRBJ2-5; D may correspond to TRBD1 or TRBD2 (6 bases each). The J call is doubtful: the DNA matches TRBJ2-7 better. The CDR3 loop spans 18 amino acids. CDR1 is KGHSH and CDR2 is LQKENI in the germline V gene. The CDR3 sequence is CASSPFLGRGPETYEQYF. CDR3 in DNA: TGTGCCAGCTCACCATTCCTGGGTCGGGGGCCCGAAACCTACGAGCAGTACTTC.